This T cell receptor (beta chain) appears in the sequencing data of a study of T cell responses to AZD1222 COVID-19 vaccine. Sequencing was performed with immunoSEQ multiplex PCR; in TCRdb, only in-frame clones are kept and a portion is missing. The sample has 75,000 to 100,000 clones, roughly 92% seen once; the top ten hold about an eighth. CDR3 length: 16 residues. Germline assignment: CDR1 SGHDN and CDR2 FVKESK. Germline trimming cut 6 bases from V and 2 bases from J; bases unmatched to any gene: 9. The TCR sequence derives from an adult in good health. The chain is built from TRBV14 and TRBJ1-5; TRBD1 matches 8 bases. Here the sequenced sample was peripheral blood, taken on day 0 of AZD1222 vaccination. The CDR3 loop reads CASSWTGFVGNQPQHF. CDR3 bases: TGTGCCAGCAGTTGGACAGGGTTCGTTGGCAATCAGCCCCAGCATTTT.